This T cell receptor (beta chain) was found in a study of beta chain features in type 1 diabetes. Study findings and constraints: In all four CD4+ subsets, TCRB CDR3 length was significantly, moderately reduced in type 1 diabetes.

Remarks on this clone: Its antigen remains unidentified.

V shed 2 bases and J shed 5 bases, with 4 bases lying between them. Germline V gene sequence: CDR1 SEHNR, CDR2 FQNEAQ (reference sequence). The CDR3 sequence is 12 residues long. The authors reverse transcribed all of the isolated RNA, so sequencing captured expressed TCRB transcripts. The repertoire was sequenced with immunoSEQ multiplex PCR; TCRdb's copy has only in-frame clones and lacks some. The sample consists of 600,000 to 700,000 clones, around 12% of them appearing once. J is TRBJ1-5 and V is TRBV7-9; D gene ambiguous. The origin of this receptor is a man between 25 and 39 years old with type 1 diabetes. Sequencing was performed on naive CD4+ T cells from blood. The DNA of the CDR3 is TGTGCCAGCAGCTTATGGGATCAGCCCCAGCATTTT. Translation: CASSLWDQPQHF. Together with reference TRBV7-9 and TRBJ1-5, the CDR3 gives the full variable domain: DTGVSQNPRHKITKRGQNVTFRCDPISEHNRLYWYRQTLGQGPEFLTYFQNEAQLEKSRLLSDRFSAERPKGSFSTLEIQRTEQGDSAMYLCASSLWDQPQHFGDGTRLSIL.